What follows are 29 T cell receptor beta chains derived from one specimen sequenced in a study of human T cells and chemical hapten exposure. This sample's time point: patch test 2, 6 weeks after DPC sensitization. Treatment specified: therapeutic diphenylcyclopropenone sensitization with weekly scalp DPC. TCRdb processed the RACE reads anew with MiXCR; each CDR3 protein has one entry. The profile shows some 89,000 distinct CDR3 sequences, 10% of them singletons. Here the sequenced sample was whole blood, taken in connection with sensitization to the hapten diphenylcyclopropenone (DPC). Receptors were obtained from a woman in her 30s with alopecia areata. Some clones in this sample may be carry-over from other donors' samples.

This clonotype was counted ten times or more. This chain connects TRBV11-2 to TRBJ2-7, with TRBD1 matching over 8 bases. CDR1 SGHAT and CDR2 FQNNGV come from the germline V gene. Trimming took 4 bases from V and 2 from J; bases not matched to a gene: 4. This CDR3 is 14 amino acids long. CDR3 residues: CASSSTGDTYEQYF. CDR3 DNA sequence: TGTGCCAGCAGCTCGACAGGGGATACCTACGAGCAGTACTTC.

The V gene is TRBV3-1, the J gene TRBJ2-7; D is unresolved. The CDR3 has 15 amino acids. Trimming took 0 bases from V and 3 from J, leaving 12 bases between them. From germline, CDR1 is LGHDT and CDR2 YNNKEL (reference sequence). The CDR3 reads CASSQEGAALYEQYF. CDR3 in DNA: TGTGCCAGCAGCCAAGAGGGCGCCGCCCTCTACGAGCAGTACTTC.

The CDR3 DNA is TGTGCCAGCAGTTTAAGACATGGGGCCGGGGAGCTGTTTTTT. This encodes CASSLRHGAGELFF. The rearrangement links TRBV12-3 or TRBV12-4 to TRBJ2-2; no clear D gene. The CDR3 totals 14 residues. V lost 2 bases, J lost 6 bases, and 10 bases lay in between.

This clonotype has just a few counts. The chain recombines TRBV28 with TRBJ2-5; D gene unclear. Germline V gene lookup returns CDR1 MDHEN and CDR2 SYDVKM. V lost 6 bases to trimming and J lost 2 bases, with 13 bases between them. This CDR3 contains 14 residues. Here the CDR3 DNA reads TGTGCCAGCAGCGGTCGATTAATTCAAGAGACCCAGTACTTC. Translation gives CASSGRLIQETQYF.

This clonotype was recorded many times. V and J are TRBV28 and TRBJ1-5; TRBD1 might be the D (5 bases). V dropped 6 bases and J dropped 4 bases, with 13 bases sitting between them. CDR1 is MDHEN, CDR2 SYDVKM, per germline. This CDR3 has 14 residues. CDR3 nucleotide sequence: TGTGCCAGCAGGATAGGGGTTACTAATCAGCCCCAGCATTTT. Translated: CASRIGVTNQPQHF.

This clonotype was detected many times. This chain uses TRBV10-3 with TRBJ2-7, with D perhaps TRBD2 (6 bases). The CDR3 extends over 14 amino acids. With 7 bases removed from V and 0 bases from J, the gap between germline ends came to 13 bases. Germline CDR1 reads ENHRY; CDR2 reads SYGVKD. This chain's CDR3 is CAINSDGSSYEQYF. DNA for the CDR3: TGTGCCATCAACTCAGACGGGAGCTCCTACGAGCAGTACTTC.

This clonotype was counted ten times or more. The V and J genes are TRBV5-5 and TRBJ1-2, with TRBD1 matching over 7 bases. Germline V CDR1 and CDR2: SGHKS, YYEKEE (reference sequence). The CDR3 is 13 residues long. J lost 3 bases, V lost 1 base, and 0 bases had no gene match. CDR3 sequence (DNA): TGTGCCAGCAGCTTGCAGGGGGACTATGGCTACACCTTC. It encodes CASSLQGDYGYTF.

This clonotype has a count of ten or more. V and J are TRBV7-6 and TRBJ2-1; a possible D gene is TRBD2 (5 bases). The CDR3 runs 16 residues. Trimming cost V 7 bases and J 0 bases, with 16 bases left between them. CDR1 SGHVS and CDR2 FNYEAQ come from the germline V gene. CDR3 protein: CASIPGSASSYNEQFF. CDR3 nucleotide sequence: TGTGCCAGCATACCGGGGAGTGCGAGCTCCTACAATGAGCAGTTCTTC. Combining the CDR3 with reference TRBV7-6 and TRBJ2-1 gives the whole variable domain GAGVSQSPRYKVTKRGQDVALRCDPISGHVSLYWYRQALGQGPEFLTYFNYEAQQDKSGLPNDRFSAERPEGSISTLTIQRTEQRDSAMYRCASIPGSASSYNEQFFGPGTRLTVL.

There are a few counts of this clonotype. The chain carries TRBV29-1 and TRBJ2-1; perhaps TRBD1 as D (5 bases). This CDR3 spans 10 amino acids. Per the germline V gene, CDR1 is SQVTM and CDR2 is ANQGSEA. V lost 4 bases and J lost 7, with 5 bases in between. The CDR3 sequence is CSVAGNEQFF. CDR3 DNA: TGCAGCGTTGCAGGGAATGAGCAGTTCTTC.

The genes are TRBV7-9 and TRBJ2-7; D not certain. V was pared by 2 bases and J by 3 bases, with 5 bases between. In germline, CDR1 is SEHNR, CDR2 FQNEAQ (reference sequence). The CDR3 contains 12 residues. CDR3 sequence: CASSLTGYEQYF. DNA of the CDR3: TGTGCCAGCAGCTTAACTGGCTACGAGCAGTACTTC.

The CDR3 sequence is CASSEFGTDTQYF. CDR3 in DNA: TGCGCCAGCAGTGAGTTCGGCACAGATACGCAGTATTTT. The J gene is TRBJ2-3, the V gene TRBV10-1; D is ambiguous. The CDR3 covers 13 residues. V lost 1 base and J 1 base, leaving 3 bases between the germline ends. The germline V gene encodes CDR1 WNHNN and CDR2 SYGVQD (reference sequence).

This clonotype is a singleton in its sample. The V and J genes are TRBV12-3 or TRBV12-4 and TRBJ1-2, with a possible D match to TRBD1 (6 bases). The V end was cut by 3 bases, the J end by 6 bases, with 11 bases between. The CDR3 sequence is 13 residues long. CDR3 sequence: CASSFSGVDGYTF. CDR3 DNA sequence: TGTGCCAGCAGTTTCTCAGGGGTAGATGGCTACACCTTC.

This sequence joins TRBV7-2 and TRBJ1-5; D unclear. V dropped 3 bases and J dropped 4 bases, with 7 bases sitting between them. CDR1 and CDR2 from the germline V gene are SGHTA and FQGNSA. The CDR3 has 13 residues. The CDR3 loop reads CASSFRQNQPQHF. The CDR3 nucleotides read TGTGCCAGCAGCTTCAGGCAGAATCAGCCCCAGCATTTT. Combining the CDR3 with reference TRBV7-2 and TRBJ1-5 gives the whole variable domain GAGVSQSPSNKVTEKGKDVELRCDPISGHTALYWYRQSLGQGLEFLIYFQGNSAPDKSGLPSDRFSAERTGGSVSTLTIQRTQQEDSAVYLCASSFRQNQPQHFGDGTRLSIL.

This clonotype was seen more than once but under ten times. This chain links TRBV29-1 with TRBJ1-4, with D tentatively TRBD1 (5 bases). Germline CDR1 reads SQVTM; CDR2 reads ANQGSEA. This CDR3 is built from 14 residues. V gave up 4 bases and J gave up 8 bases, with 17 bases separating them. The CDR3: CSVAPGTVKEKLFF. Written as DNA, the CDR3 is TGCAGCGTTGCACCCGGGACGGTGAAGGAAAAACTGTTTTTT.

CDR3 residues: CASSVGGLEQFF. The CDR3 nucleotides read TGTGCCAGCAGCGTAGGTGGTCTGGAGCAGTTCTTC. The rearrangement uses TRBV9 and TRBJ2-1; no clear D gene. The CDR3 totals 12 residues. CDR1 and CDR2 (germline): SGDLS, YYNGEE. Trimming stripped 0 bases from V and 10 bases from J, with 8 bases between.

V usage is TRBV7-2 and J usage is TRBJ2-5; 9 bases align to TRBD2. The V gene end was trimmed by 1 base and the J gene end by 5 bases; junction bases not matched to a gene: 8. In germline, CDR1 is SGHTA, CDR2 FQGNSA. The CDR3 runs 16 residues. The CDR3: CASSLEWRGGRETQYF. Written as DNA, the CDR3 is TGTGCCAGCAGCTTAGAATGGCGGGGGGGCCGCGAGACCCAGTACTTC.

This clonotype occurred many times. The chain employs TRBV20-1 and TRBJ2-7; the match to TRBD1 covers 7 bases. Germline CDR1 and CDR2: DFQATT and SNEGSKA (reference sequence). CDR3 length: 13 residues. Trimming removed 5 bases from V and 2 bases from J; junction bases left unmatched: 6. DNA for the CDR3: TGCAGTGCTGACGGAGACAGGGCCTACGAGCAGTACTTC. Translated: CSADGDRAYEQYF.

This clonotype has ten or more counts. The rearrangement uses TRBV21-1 and TRBJ1-5; the D segment call TRBD1 is taken from the table without a DNA check. TRBV21-1 corresponds to a pseudogene. This CDR3 is built from 17 residues. CDR3 protein: CASSKTRSRTRDQPQHF. The CDR3 DNA follows: TGTGCCAGCAGCAAAACCCGGTCAAGGACAAGAGATCAGCCCCAGCATTTT.

Only a few counts were recorded for this clonotype. The DNA for the CDR3 is TGTGCCAGCAGCCAAGCAGGAAACTATGGCTACACCTTC. It yields the protein CASSQAGNYGYTF. The chain joins TRBV3-1 to TRBJ1-2; D is ambiguous. CDR3 length: 13 residues. V was cut by 1 base and J by 2 bases, with 5 bases left in between. Germline assignment: CDR1 LGHDT and CDR2 YNNKEL (reference sequence).

Regarding this clonotype: This may come from a read error, since a much larger clone is one base off. The chain couples TRBV4-3 to TRBJ2-3, with D tentatively TRBD1 (5 bases). The CDR3 has 15 residues. CDR1 and CDR2 from the germline V gene are LGHNA and YSLEER. CDR3 in DNA: TGCGCCAGCAGCCAAGATAGGGGATCGACAGATGCGCAGTATTTT. Protein sequence: CASSQDRGSTDAQYF.

This clonotype is a singleton in its sample. This chain uses TRBV4-3 with TRBJ1-1; no reliable D call. This CDR3 region has 16 residues. Germline CDR1 LGHNA, CDR2 YSLEER. The ends were cut back, 1 base at V and 0 bases at J, with 12 bases in the middle. This CDR3 is CASSQGAAPMNTEAFF. For the CDR3, the DNA is TGCGCCAGCAGCCAAGGGGCAGCCCCGATGAACACTGAAGCTTTCTTT.

This chain uses TRBV28 with TRBJ2-7, with TRBD1 matching over 8 bases. Germline loops: CDR1 MDHEN, CDR2 SYDVKM. The CDR3 extends over 14 amino acids. V was pared by 5 bases and J by 4 bases, with 7 bases of the junction left unmatched. The CDR3, as DNA: TGTGCCAGCAGTGCTGGACAGGGCCTGTACGAGCAGTACTTC. It encodes CASSAGQGLYEQYF.

V gene TRBV3-2 combines with J gene TRBJ2-5; TRBD1 is taken as the D call from the table, unchecked against the DNA. TRBV3-2 is a pseudogene. The CDR3 covers 14 residues. CDR3: CASSPGQGKETQYF. The CDR3 coding sequence is TGTGCCAGCAGCCCTGGACAGGGCAAGGAGACCCAGTACTTC.

The J gene is TRBJ2-7, the V gene TRBV28; possibly TRBD2 for D (5 bases). The V end lost 4 bases, the J end lost 2 bases, and 15 bases lay between the germline ends. Germline loops: CDR1 MDHEN, CDR2 SYDVKM. The CDR3 spans 15 residues. The CDR3 protein is CASSSAGLGPYEQYF. The CDR3 DNA follows: TGTGCCAGCAGTTCGGCGGGCCTAGGCCCCTACGAGCAGTACTTC.

At least ten counts were recorded for this clonotype. This sequence joins TRBV11-2 and TRBJ1-6; D not certain. Germline V gene lookup returns CDR1 SGHAT and CDR2 FQNNGV. Between the trimmed V and J ends, which lost 5 bases and 0 bases, there was a span of 14 bases. The CDR3 is 17 amino acids. The CDR3 sequence: CASSPPAATSYNSPLHF. The CDR3 region has the DNA TGTGCCAGCAGCCCCCCGGCCGCCACCTCCTATAATTCACCCCTCCACTTT. The full variable domain, completed using reference TRBV11-2 and TRBJ1-6, is EAGVAQSPRYKIIEKRQSVAFWCNPISGHATLYWYQQILGQGPKLLIQFQNNGVVDDSQLPKDRFSAERLKGVDSTLKIQPAKLEDSAVYLCASSPPAATSYNSPLHFGNGTRLTVT.

This clonotype has at least ten counts. The CDR3 bases are TGTGCCAGCAACCCCACGGGGGGCCGAGGCTACACCTTC. This translates into CASNPTGGRGYTF. This chain uses TRBV21-1 with TRBJ1-2; TRBD1, the table's D call, lacks a check against the DNA. TRBV21-1 corresponds to a pseudogene. The CDR3 length is 13 residues.

In its sample, this clonotype was seen once. This rearrangement joins TRBV30 to TRBJ2-5; 10 bases agree with TRBD2. The CDR3 totals 14 residues. Germline CDR1 is GTSNPN and CDR2 is SVGIG (reference sequence). J was trimmed by 5 bases and V by 8 bases; bases with no gene match: 11. Here the CDR3 DNA reads TGTGCCCTCGGGGGGCTAGCGGGGGCGGAGACCCAGTACTTC. Protein sequence: CALGGLAGAETQYF.

This clonotype has at least ten counts. The rearrangement uses TRBV5-1 and TRBJ2-5; D not certain. The CDR3 is 14 residues long. V was shortened by 2 bases and J by 2 bases, with 10 bases between the two germline ends. Germline V gene data show CDR1 as SGHRS and CDR2 as YFSETQ. CDR3 in DNA: TGCGCCAGCAGCTTAAGCGCCGGACAAGAGACCCAGTACTTC. It is translated as CASSLSAGQETQYF.

This clonotype was recorded many times. The chain couples TRBV29-1 to TRBJ2-7, with D perhaps being TRBD1 or TRBD2 (7 bases each). V lost 6 bases to trimming and J lost 2 bases, with 17 bases between them. CDR1 and CDR2 from the germline V gene are SQVTM and ANQGSEA. The CDR3 is 14 amino acids. For the CDR3, the DNA is TGCAGCGTACGTGAGCAGGGGGGGACCTACGAGCAGTACTTC. This gives the protein CSVREQGGTYEQYF.